One and the same sample provided the 22 T cell receptor beta chains below, sequenced in a study of human T cells and chemical hapten exposure. One entry per CDR3 protein results from TCRdb running MiXCR on the RACE reads. The table lists around 110,000 distinct CDR3 sequences, around 11% of them singletons. Described time point: patch test 3, about 24 weeks after DPC sensitization. As to treatment: therapeutic diphenylcyclopropenone sensitization with weekly scalp DPC. This material consisted of whole blood, taken in connection with sensitization to the hapten diphenylcyclopropenone (DPC). The receptors derive from a woman aged 45-60 years with alopecia areata. Some clones in this sample may be carry-over from other donors' samples.

In its sample, this clonotype was seen many times. The V call is TRBV10-3, the J call TRBJ2-5, with D tentatively TRBD1 (6 bases). Germline CDR1 is ENHRY and CDR2 is SYGVKD. This CDR3 region has 16 residues. Trimming stripped 4 bases from V and 2 bases from J, with 17 bases between. CDR3 nucleotide sequence: TGTGCCATCAGTGGGGGGAGACAGGCCCCTCAAGAGACCCAGTACTTC. This codes for CAISGGRQAPQETQYF.

This clonotype came up a few times. The rearrangement links TRBV6-5 to TRBJ1-2, with TRBD1 identical over 11 bases. The J segment lost 7 bases and the V segment lost 1 base, leaving 5 bases of the junction unmatched. CDR1 and CDR2 from the germline V gene are MNHEY and SVGAGI. This CDR3 is built from 15 residues. The CDR3 spells CASSYLGQGALGYTF. CDR3 DNA sequence: TGTGCCAGCAGTTACTTAGGACAGGGGGCGCTTGGCTACACCTTC.

This chain uses TRBV7-2 with TRBJ1-5, with 7 positions matching TRBD1. CDR1 is SGHTA and CDR2 is FQGNSA in the germline V gene. This CDR3 has 17 residues. With V trimmed by 1 base and J by 3 bases, 9 bases remained unmatched. The CDR3 reads CASSLGNGQAPNQPQHF. The CDR3 DNA reads TGTGCCAGCAGCTTAGGTAACGGACAGGCCCCCAATCAGCCCCAGCATTTT.

The sample holds many counts of this clonotype. The chain joins TRBV11-2 to TRBJ1-1; D gene unclear. CDR3 size: 14 residues. Germline V lookup: CDR1 SGHAT, CDR2 FQNNGV. With 2 bases removed from V and 10 bases from J, the gap between germline ends came to 17 bases. The CDR3 DNA reads TGTGCCAGCAGCTTATCATACGGTCGCTGGGCAGCTTTCTTT. Translated, it gives CASSLSYGRWAAFF.

The chain employs TRBV15 and TRBJ1-1; a weak D match, TRBD1 (5 bases). The CDR3 extends over 14 amino acids. Trimming removed 0 bases from V and 4 bases from J, with 9 bases in between. CDR1 and CDR2 (germline): LNHNV, YYDKDF (reference sequence). The CDR3 region is CATSRDFGGTEAFF. Here the CDR3 DNA reads TGTGCCACCAGCAGAGATTTCGGGGGCACTGAAGCTTTCTTT.

This clonotype turned up a few times. The V call is TRBV12-3 or TRBV12-4, the J call TRBJ1-5; D remains ambiguous. The CDR3 consists of 15 residues. V was shortened by 1 base and J by 1 base, with 8 bases between the two germline ends. CDR3 in amino acids: CASSLGATSNQPQHF. CDR3 nucleotide sequence: TGTGCCAGCAGTTTAGGGGCGACAAGCAATCAGCCCCAGCATTTT.

This clonotype has a handful of counts. The rearrangement uses TRBV20-1 and TRBJ1-2, with D uncertain. Germline V gene sequence: CDR1 DFQATT, CDR2 SNEGSKA (reference sequence). The ends were cut back, 0 bases at V and 6 bases at J, with 11 bases in the middle. This CDR3 has 13 amino acids. The CDR3 nucleotides are TGCAGTGCTAGAGATCAAGGGCAGAATGGCTACACCTTC. It codes for CSARDQGQNGYTF.

This clonotype was found many times. In DNA, the CDR3 is TGTGCCAGCAGTTACTCGATTGTAGATACGCAGTATTTT. It codes for CASSYSIVDTQYF. This rearrangement joins TRBV6-5 to TRBJ2-3; the D is unclear. The ends were cut back, 0 bases at V and 5 bases at J, with 6 bases in the middle. The V gene's germline CDR1 is MNHEY and CDR2 SVGAGI. The CDR3 contains 13 residues.

This clonotype was seen a handful of times. This chain uses TRBV10-3 with TRBJ1-2, with a tentative D call TRBD1 (6 bases). The CDR3 spans 12 residues. Deletions cut 7 bases from V and 6 bases from J, with 12 bases between. CDR1 and CDR2 from the germline V gene are ENHRY and SYGVKD. The CDR3 coding sequence is TGTGCCATCAATCAGGGGTCCCATGGCTACACCTTC. Encoded protein: CAINQGSHGYTF.

There are many counts of this clonotype. The chain carries TRBV3-1 and TRBJ1-4; TRBD1 aligns across 9 bases. V was pared by 3 bases and J by 8 bases, with 10 bases of the junction left unmatched. The CDR3 spans 16 residues. Germline V gives CDR1 LGHDT, CDR2 YNNKEL (reference sequence). The CDR3 region has the DNA TGTGCCAGCAGCCATGTTAACAGGGGGCGAGCAGAAAAACTGTTTTTT. Amino acids: CASSHVNRGRAEKLFF. The full variable domain, completed using reference TRBV3-1 and TRBJ1-4, is DTAVSQTPKYLVTQMGNDKSIKCEQNLGHDTMYWYKQDSKKFLKIMFSYNNKELIINETVPNRFSPKSPDKAHLNLHINSLELGDSAVYFCASSHVNRGRAEKLFFGSGTQLSVL.

This clonotype has only a few counts. The genes are TRBV20-1 and TRBJ1-1, with 11 bases fitting TRBD1. CDR1 DFQATT and CDR2 SNEGSKA come from the germline V gene (reference sequence). This CDR3 contains 14 residues. V lost 2 bases to trimming and J lost 8 bases; unmatched junction nucleotides: 7. CDR3 nucleotide sequence: TGCAGTGCTAGAACCGGGACAGGGGGGAAGGAAGCTTTCTTT. This sequence encodes CSARTGTGGKEAFF.

This rearrangement joins TRBV12-3 or TRBV12-4 to TRBJ1-5; possible D gene TRBD1, 5 bases. V lost 5 bases to trimming and J lost 5 bases, with 7 bases between them. This CDR3 region has 12 residues. For the CDR3, the DNA is TGTGCCAGCAGTGGACAAGATCAGCCCCAGCATTTT. It is translated as CASSGQDQPQHF.

This clonotype was seen a handful of times. The chain links TRBV9 to TRBJ2-7, with unresolved D. The CDR3 totals 14 residues. Germline V gene sequence: CDR1 SGDLS, CDR2 YYNGEE. The CDR3 DNA reads TGTGTCCCCCAGCAGCGTAGGCGTCTCCACGAGCAGTACTTC. Translated, it gives CVPQQRRRLHEQYF.

In this sample, this clonotype turned up a few times. The V call is TRBV29-1, the J call TRBJ2-3; D might be TRBD2 (5 bases). CDR1 and CDR2 (germline): SQVTM, ANQGSEA. This CDR3 contains 12 residues. Trimming removed 4 bases from V and 5 bases from J, with 10 bases in between. CDR3 nucleotides: TGCAGCGTTGGCAGTGAGGGAGATACGCAGTATTTT. Translating it yields CSVGSEGDTQYF.

J is TRBJ1-5 and V is TRBV7-2; 7 bases line up with TRBD1. The V segment lost 6 bases and the J segment 0 bases; nucleotides outside the gene matches: 5. From germline, CDR1 is SGHTA and CDR2 FQGNSA. The CDR3 covers 15 residues. The CDR3 nucleotides read TGTGCCAGCAGGGAGACAGGGAATAGCAATCAGCCCCAGCATTTT. This translates into CASRETGNSNQPQHF.

This clonotype was detected many times. J is TRBJ1-2 and V is TRBV6-5, with no clear D. This CDR3 is built from 11 residues. V lost 8 bases and J 6 bases, leaving 10 bases between the germline ends. Per germline, CDR1 MNHEY and CDR2 SVGAGI. The CDR3 spells CASSDGNGYTF. CDR3 nucleotides: TGTGCCAGCTCCGACGGGAATGGCTACACCTTC.

This clonotype was counted at least ten times. The V and J genes are TRBV20-1 and TRBJ1-1; 7 nucleotides match TRBD1. Germline V gene lookup returns CDR1 DFQATT and CDR2 SNEGSKA (reference sequence). V lost 0 bases to trimming and J lost 4 bases; unmatched junction nucleotides: 5. This CDR3 region has 14 residues. The CDR3 nucleotides are TGCAGTGCTAGAGATGACAGGGCGGGCACTGAAGCTTTCTTT. It specifies CSARDDRAGTEAFF.

The chain has TRBV27 and TRBJ2-5; 7 bases agree with TRBD2. The CDR3 has 15 residues. The junction had 5 bases not matched to a gene; V was cut back by 4 bases and J by 0 bases. Germline CDR1 reads MNHEY; CDR2 reads SMNVEV (reference sequence). The DNA of the CDR3 is TGTGCCAGCAGTTCCAGCGGGAATTACCAAGAGACCCAGTACTTC. Protein sequence: CASSSSGNYQETQYF.

This sequence joins TRBV21-1 and TRBJ2-7; the D call in the table, TRBD2, was not verified against the DNA. TRBV21-1 is a recognized pseudogene. CDR3 size: 13 residues. CDR3 region: CASSKEGSREQYF. Here the CDR3 DNA reads TGTGCCAGCAGCAAAGAAGGGAGCAGGGAGCAGTACTTC.

In this sample, this clonotype turned up a few times. The rearrangement links TRBV12-3 or TRBV12-4 to TRBJ1-1; 8 bases map to TRBD1. The trim removed 8 bases at V and 4 bases at J, leaving 6 bases unmatched. The CDR3 covers 13 residues. The CDR3 loop is CASGQGLGTEAFF. The CDR3 nucleotides read TGTGCCAGCGGACAGGGTTTGGGCACTGAAGCTTTCTTT.

This clonotype was recorded many times. The rearrangement joins TRBV20-1 to TRBJ2-7; 7 nucleotides line up with TRBD1. CDR1 and CDR2 from the germline V gene are DFQATT and SNEGSKA (reference sequence). The CDR3 length is 16 residues. The trim removed 0 bases at V and 3 bases at J, leaving 11 bases unmatched. The CDR3 DNA follows: TGCAGTGCTAGAGATAAAGGGGGCTCAGGGGGCTACGAGCAGTACTTC. This encodes CSARDKGGSGGYEQYF.

This clonotype was counted at least ten times. This chain uses TRBV28 with TRBJ2-3, with D possibly matching TRBD2 (6 bases). V gave up 3 bases and J gave up 4 bases, with 11 bases separating them. The CDR3 is 14 amino acids. Germline V lookup: CDR1 MDHEN, CDR2 SYDVKM. The CDR3 coding sequence is TGTGCCAGCAGTTTTCAGGGAGGCCCAGATACGCAGTATTTT. Amino acid sequence: CASSFQGGPDTQYF.